This is a list of T cell receptor beta chains from one sample in a study of blood T cell repertoires in COVID-19. Clones were read by immunoSEQ multiplex PCR, and TCRdb kept only the in-frame ones, dropping some. The table records fewer than 350,000 clones, nearly 90% of them present only once. Sequences were obtained from PBMCs or T cells enriched from blood (not recorded which). All receptors derive from a woman aged 18-29 years with acute COVID-19. Both conserved end residues are part of each CDR3. The D gene is left open where the match is weak. Size is stated for part of the rows, as once, few or many counts, or as a class when the clone is expanded.

clone size,D gene,J gene,V gene,CDR3 DNA,CDR3 protein
NA,TRBD1,TRBJ2-1,TRBV19,TGTGCCAGTAGTATCCTGGACAGGGCTGAGGGTGAGCAGTTCTTC,CASSILDRAEGEQFF
NA,NA,TRBJ2-2,TRBV30,TGTGCCTGGGAGGGAGCCGGGGAGCTGTTTTTT,CAWEGAGELFF
once,TRBD2,TRBJ2-1,TRBV19,TGTGCCAGTAACAATGGGCTAGCGGGAGAAAATGAGCAGTTCTTC,CASNNGLAGENEQFF
NA,NA,TRBJ1-4,TRBV10-3,TGTGCCATCAGTGAGTCAGGGGGTACTAATGAAAAACTGTTTTTT,CAISESGGTNEKLFF
NA,NA,TRBJ1-1,TRBV18,TGTGCCAGCTCACCCGGACAGCTAACTGAAGCTTTCTTT,CASSPGQLTEAFF
NA,NA,TRBJ1-1,TRBV6-4,TGTGCCAGCAGTGACTCGGCAGACTCAAACACTGAAGCTTTCTTT,CASSDSADSNTEAFF
NA,NA,TRBJ2-6,TRBV19,TGTGCCAGTACCCCCTCACAGCAAGATTTCTCTGGGGCCAACGTCCTGACTTTC,CASTPSQQDFSGANVLTF
NA,NA,TRBJ1-2,TRBV18,TGTGCCAGCTCACCGAGCGATTCAAATGGCTACACCTTC,CASSPSDSNGYTF
NA,TRBD1,TRBJ1-1,TRBV5-1,TGCGCCAGCGAGCGGGACAGGGGAACTGAAGCTTTCTTT,CASERDRGTEAFF
NA,NA,TRBJ1-6,TRBV19,TGTGCCAGTAGTATTGCGGGTAATTCACCCCTCCACTTT,CASSIAGNSPLHF
NA,TRBD2,TRBJ2-5,TRBV7-9,TGTGCCAGCAGCTTTGCCGAGCCCCCCGGGACTAGCTACAAGACCCAGTACTTC,CASSFAEPPGTSYKTQYF
once,TRBD2,TRBJ2-3,TRBV11-1,TGTGCCAGCAGCTTATTTCTAGCGGGAGCCACAGATACGCAGTATTTT,CASSLFLAGATDTQYF
NA,TRBD2,TRBJ2-1,TRBV4-2,TGTGCCAGCAGCCAAGATCAGACAGCGGGAGTGGGGAATGAGCAGTTCTTC,CASSQDQTAGVGNEQFF
NA,TRBD1,TRBJ1-4,TRBV7-6,TGTGCCAGCAGCCAATCCGGGGGACAGGGTTTTGAAAAACTGTTTTTT,CASSQSGGQGFEKLFF
NA,NA,TRBJ2-6,TRBV5-1,TGCGCCAGCAGCCTGTCTGGGGCCAACGTCCTGACTTTC,CASSLSGANVLTF
once,TRBD2,TRBJ2-1,TRBV27,TGTGCCAGCAGTTCAGGACTAGCGGGAGGCCTTACAGCATCCGGGTTGTGGGAGCAGTTCTTC,CASSSGLAGGLTASGLWEQFF
NA,TRBD1,TRBJ1-1,TRBV5-1,TGCGCCAGCAGCCGGGACAGGGGCACTGAAGCTTTCTTT,CASSRDRGTEAFF
few,NA,TRBJ2-1,TRBV10-3,TGTGCCATCAGTGGGCCCAGCAATGAGCAGTTCTTC,CAISGPSNEQFF
NA,TRBD2,TRBJ2-1,TRBV3-1/TRBV3-2,TGTGCCAGCAGCCAAGATAAGGAGACTAGCGTTCCGGACCGGCGCAATGAGCAGTTCTTC,CASSQDKETSVPDRRNEQFF
NA,NA,TRBJ1-1,TRBV19,TGTGCCAGTAGGGGGAGCGGCCAGAACACTGAAGCTTTCTTT,CASRGSGQNTEAFF
NA,NA,TRBJ2-5,TRBV15,TGTGCCACCAGCAGAGATAGGGGGAGAGAGACCCAGTACTTC,CATSRDRGRETQYF
NA,NA,TRBJ1-3,TRBV6-5,TGTGCCAGCAGCCCCCGCCTGGGCGGAAACACCATATATTTT,CASSPRLGGNTIYF
NA,TRBD1,TRBJ2-1,TRBV15,TGTGCCACCAGCAGAGCCGGGACAGGGAACAATGAGCAGTTCTTC,CATSRAGTGNNEQFF
NA,NA,TRBJ1-6,TRBV10-2,TGCGCCAGCAGGGCAGGTTCCTATAATTCACCCCTCCACTTT,CASRAGSYNSPLHF
NA,NA,TRBJ1-2,TRBV25-1,TGTGCCAGCAGTGAACAGATCCGGGAGGACTATGGCTACACCTTC,CASSEQIREDYGYTF
NA,NA,TRBJ2-3,TRBV10-3,TGTGCCATCAGTGATCGCGGCAGCACAGATACGCAGTATTTT,CAISDRGSTDTQYF
NA,TRBD1,TRBJ2-4,TRBV6-5,TGTGCCAGCAGTTACTTCATATCGGGACAGAAAAACATTCAGTACTTC,CASSYFISGQKNIQYF
NA,NA,TRBJ1-1,TRBV18,TGTGCCAGCTCACTAATGGGCGGGCAGGAGAACACTGAAGCTTTCTTT,CASSLMGGQENTEAFF
NA,TRBD2,TRBJ2-1,TRBV14,TGTGCCAGCAGCGTTACGTGGGGGGGAGGACCTTCCTACAATGAGCAGTTCTTC,CASSVTWGGGPSYNEQFF
few,TRBD2,TRBJ2-7,TRBV7-9,TGTGCCAGCAACCCTATGAGCGGGAGGTCCTACGAGCAGTACTTC,CASNPMSGRSYEQYF
NA,NA,TRBJ1-1,TRBV3-1/TRBV3-2,TGTGCCAGCAGCCAACTTAGTAAGGAGGCTTTCTTT,CASSQLSKEAFF
NA,TRBD1,TRBJ2-7,TRBV7-8,TGTGCCAGCAGACGACAGGGTCCCGAGCAGTACTTC,CASRRQGPEQYF
NA,NA,TRBJ2-5,TRBV5-1,TGCGCCAGCAGTTTTAACCAAGAGACCCAGTACTTC,CASSFNQETQYF
once,TRBD1,TRBJ1-1,TRBV19,TGTGCCAGTAGTAATCCACTCCGGGACAGGGTTGCTTTCTTT,CASSNPLRDRVAFF
NA,NA,TRBJ2-7,TRBV27,TGTGCCAGCAGTTTGAGGGTGGAGGGTAGGTACGAGCAGTACTTC,CASSLRVEGRYEQYF
NA,TRBD1,TRBJ2-7,TRBV25-1,TGTGCCAGCAGTGAACTGGGACAGGATACCTACGAGCAGTACTTC,CASSELGQDTYEQYF
NA,NA,TRBJ2-5,TRBV3-1/TRBV3-2,TGTGCCAGCAGCCAAGAGGTTGCTCCGAGGGAGACCCAGTACTTC,CASSQEVAPRETQYF
NA,TRBD1,TRBJ2-2,TRBV10-3,TGTGCCATCAGTGGGGGATCGGGACAGTCCACGAACACCGGGGAGCTGTTTTTT,CAISGGSGQSTNTGELFF
once,NA,TRBJ2-1,TRBV29-1,TGCAGCGTAAGCGTGCAGAAAAGCTCCTACAATGAGCAGTTCTTC,CSVSVQKSSYNEQFF
NA,NA,TRBJ1-2,TRBV2,TGTGCCAGCAGTGAAAGGCGGGGCGACGGCTGGGGCTACACCTTC,CASSERRGDGWGYTF
NA,TRBD2,TRBJ2-1,TRBV4-1,TGCGCCAGCAGCCCGGTAGCGGGAGGTTTCTACAATGAGCAGTTCTTC,CASSPVAGGFYNEQFF